This is a list of T cell receptor beta chains from one sample in a study of blood T cell repertoires in COVID-19. Profiling relied on immunoSEQ multiplex PCR, and the TCRdb table lists in-frame clones only, not all of them. The profile shows 100,000 or so clones, 85% to 95% of them singletons. What was sequenced was peripheral blood. The receptors here all came from a woman in her sixties or seventies with active COVID-19. The conserved cysteine and the conserved F or W are not part of the CDR3 here. Size values are once, few and many counts, or a class for expanded clones, and some rows have none.

v_call,j_call,clone_size,cdr3_aa
TRBV5-1,TRBJ2-1,-,ASSLRGALSHNEQF
TRBV7-9,TRBJ2-1,-,ASVRLLNEQF
TRBV7-6,TRBJ1-5,-,ASSLVAQSNQPQH
TRBV24-1,TRBJ2-1,-,ATSGLTGGGNEQF
TRBV6-2/TRBV6-3,TRBJ2-7,-,ASSYRRGSYEQY
TRBV4-2,TRBJ1-1,few,ASSQERTQAAF
TRBV27,TRBJ1-6,-,ASSLSGRGNSPLH
TRBV5-1,TRBJ2-7,-,ASSLKQGGPYEQY
TRBV28,TRBJ2-7,-,ASKGTGLREQY
TRBV28,TRBJ1-1,-,ASSSLQGAPGTEAF
TRBV19,TRBJ2-7,-,ASSTSGGSSYEQY
TRBV28,TRBJ1-5,-,ASSPRRPLGGQPQH
TRBV7-2,TRBJ2-7,-,ASSLELSSGQY
TRBV27,TRBJ1-5,-,ASSLISGGQPQH
TRBV3-1/TRBV3-2,TRBJ1-6,-,ASSPLDRDNSPLH
TRBV9,TRBJ2-5,-,ASSVNSGETQY
TRBV28,TRBJ1-1,-,ASSLLPGAGTEAF
TRBV7-3,TRBJ2-5,-,ASSLTGGQETQY
TRBV11-2,TRBJ2-1,-,ASSPQFDRGGLGEQF
TRBV29-1,TRBJ2-7,-,SAGQGFEQY
TRBV19,TRBJ1-3,-,ASEEMSSGNTIY
TRBV9,TRBJ2-3,-,ASSPGLAGGDTQY
TRBV21-1,TRBJ1-6,-,ASSYPSGLDSPLH
TRBV3-1/TRBV3-2,TRBJ2-7,-,ASSPPGLALEQY
TRBV5-1,TRBJ2-7,-,ASSLNGQPFYEQY
TRBV7-8,TRBJ2-1,-,ASSTSLFSSYNEQF
TRBV14,TRBJ2-7,-,ASSRQVGEQY
TRBV5-6,TRBJ2-1,-,ASSRLNEQF
TRBV12-3/TRBV12-4,TRBJ1-1,-,ASHRGVETEAF
TRBV7-9,TRBJ2-2,-,ATPGEGTNTGELF